These 5 T cell receptor beta chains were all obtained from the same sample, sequenced in a study of human T cells and chemical hapten exposure. Time point: patch test 3, about 24 weeks after DPC sensitization. The treatment here: therapeutic diphenylcyclopropenone sensitization with weekly scalp DPC. Before extraction, the whole blood was not fractionated, and total RNA was taken from it. From the RACE reads, TCRdb called clonotypes with MiXCR, one entry per CDR3 protein. The sample has 38,000 or so distinct CDR3 sequences, more than 9% seen once; the top ten hold approximately 24%. The material sequenced was whole blood, taken in connection with sensitization to the hapten diphenylcyclopropenone (DPC). Every receptor here comes from a man in his fifties or sixties with alopecia areata. Some clones in this sample may be carry-over from other donors' samples.

The chain carries TRBV28 and TRBJ2-5; TRBD1 or TRBD2 may be the D gene (5 bases each). In germline, CDR1 is MDHEN, CDR2 SYDVKM. The CDR3 has 14 residues. With 5 bases removed from V and 4 bases from J, the gap between germline ends came to 14 bases. CDR3 DNA: TGTGCCAGCAGTCCGGGACCGGCGGCAGAGACCCAGTACTTC. As protein: CASSPGPAAETQYF.

This clonotype has at least ten counts. The chain combines TRBV5-1 with TRBJ2-1; 14 bases match TRBD2. The V gene's germline CDR1 is SGHRS and CDR2 YFSETQ. This CDR3 comprises 14 residues. The junction had 7 bases not matched to a gene; V was cut back by 9 bases and J by 8 bases. The CDR3 DNA reads as TGCGCCACCTCGGGACTAGCGGGAGACTATGAGCAGTTCTTC. This gives the protein CATSGLAGDYEQFF.

The sample holds many counts of this clonotype. The CDR3, as DNA: TGTGCCAGCAGCGACAAGGACAGCTGGGAAAAACTGTTTTTT. Its protein is CASSDKDSWEKLFF. This sequence joins TRBV7-9 and TRBJ1-4, with D perhaps matching TRBD1 (6 bases). The CDR3 runs to 14 residues. V dropped 5 bases and J dropped 8 bases, with 15 bases sitting between them. Germline CDR1 reads SEHNR; CDR2 reads FQNEAQ (reference sequence). Using reference TRBV7-9 and TRBJ1-4 for the parts outside the CDR3, the full variable domain is DTGVSQNPRHKITKRGQNVTFRCDPISEHNRLYWYRQTLGQGPEFLTYFQNEAQLEKSRLLSDRFSAERPKGSFSTLEIQRTEQGDSAMYLCASSDKDSWEKLFFGSGTQLSVL.

There are many counts of this clonotype. This sequence joins TRBV21-1 and TRBJ1-1; whether TRBD1, the table's D call, matches the DNA was not checked. TRBV21-1 is described as a pseudogene. The CDR3 covers 17 residues. CDR3 coding DNA: TGTGCCAGCAGCACCCGACGTCCGGGACAGGTTAACACTGAAGCTTTCTTT. It yields the protein CASSTRRPGQVNTEAFF.

At least ten counts were recorded for this clonotype. The chain joins TRBV12-3 or TRBV12-4 to TRBJ2-2; D may be TRBD2 (5 bases). V lost 5 bases and J 3 bases, leaving 7 bases between the germline ends. The CDR3 is 13 residues long. The CDR3 is CASSGLYTGELFF. In nucleotides, the CDR3 is TGTGCCAGCAGTGGACTGTACACCGGGGAGCTGTTTTTT.